Below, 5 T cell receptor beta chains from the same sample are listed, as sequenced in a study of T cells in Graves' hyperthyroidism and ophthalmopathy. Amplified TCR beta CDR3 regions derived from RNA transcripts. The primer set for the first-round RT-PCR of the TCR CDR3 was HTBI. Each CDR3 protein gets one entry after TCRdb re-called the multiplex PCR reads with MiXCR. The sample consists of approximately 210,000 distinct CDR3 sequences, roughly a sixth of them appearing once. Sequencing was carried out using blood. These receptors originate from a man in his forties or fifties with Graves' hyperthyroidism.

This clonotype occurred a few times. This rearrangement joins TRBV9 to TRBJ2-2; 8 bases fit TRBD2. The germline gives CDR1 SGDLS, CDR2 YYNGEE. The CDR3 spans 17 residues. V was pared by 0 bases and J by 2 bases, with 6 bases of the junction left unmatched. Here the CDR3 reads CASSVAGLAGNTGELFF. In DNA, the CDR3 is TGTGCCAGCAGCGTAGCAGGGCTAGCGGGCAACACCGGGGAGCTGTTTTTT.

V and J are TRBV12-3 or TRBV12-4 and TRBJ1-3; D is unresolved. The CDR3 sequence is 13 residues long. V lost 0 bases and J lost 8, with 8 bases in between. The CDR3 here is CASSLATWDTIYF. Written as DNA, the CDR3 is TGTGCCAGCAGTTTAGCAACCTGGGACACCATATATTTT.

The genes are TRBV3-1 and TRBJ1-3, with TRBD1 matching 7 bases. The CDR3 extends over 16 amino acids. The germline V gene encodes CDR1 LGHDT and CDR2 YNNKEL (reference sequence). Losses at the gene ends were 1 base for V and 4 bases for J; bases not matched to a gene: 7. CDR3: CASSQVRGPSGNTIYF. The CDR3 DNA is TGTGCCAGCAGCCAAGTTAGGGGGCCTTCGGGAAACACCATATATTTT.

This clonotype has a count of ten or more. This chain uses TRBV12-3 or TRBV12-4 with TRBJ2-3, with TRBD1 identical over 9 bases. V lost 5 bases to trimming and J lost 3 bases; unmatched junction nucleotides: 12. CDR3 length equals 17 residues. The CDR3 protein is CASSLHGQGIRTDTQYF. The CDR3 region has the DNA TGTGCCAGCAGTCTCCACGGACAGGGGATAAGAACAGATACGCAGTATTTT.

V is TRBV12-3 or TRBV12-4 and J is TRBJ2-3; D is unclear. Trimming shortened V by 5 bases and J by 4 bases, and 13 bases separated the two germline ends. This CDR3 is built from 14 residues. The CDR3 spells CASSPGGLADTQYF. As DNA, the CDR3 is TGTGCCAGCAGTCCAGGTGGGTTGGCAGATACGCAGTATTTT.